These 8 T cell receptor delta chains share one sample of origin, sequenced in a study of gamma-delta T cells after stem cell transplantation. TCRdb re-processed the RT-PCR reads using CATT. This table has over 1,200 delta-chain clones, 8% to 10% appearing once. The sequenced material came from gamma-delta T cells. The origin of the receptors is a human donor. It is not recorded whose cells these are; they may come from a transplant donor.

This clone has more than one count but fewer than ten. This may come from a read error, since a much larger clone is one base off. The rearrangement uses TRDV2 and TRDJ1; 8 bases match TRDD3. The CDR3 totals 18 residues. Germline CDR1 and CDR2: GEAIGNYY and EKD. Trimming took 0 bases from V and 0 from J; bases not matched to a gene: 11. CDR3 nucleotide sequence: TGTGCCTGTGACACCATCGGCACTGGGGGCCCGGACACCGATAAACTCATCTTT. This gives the protein CACDTIGTGGPDTDKLIF.

In this sample, this clone is large (0.1 to 1%). Within the sample, other DNA sequences also encode this same CDR3. The chain employs TRDV2 and TRDJ1; TRDD3 aligns across 13 bases. The germline V gene has CDR1 GEAIGNYY and CDR2 EKD. V lost 2 bases, J lost 5 bases, and 10 bases stayed unmatched. The CDR3 extends over 17 amino acids. The CDR3 reads CACDSLVLGDTTDKLIF. The CDR3 DNA sequence: TGTGCCTGTGACAGTCTAGTACTGGGGGATACGACTGATAAACTCATCTTT.

This clone occurred a few times. This sequence may be a read error, since a much larger clone differs from it by one base. Other DNA sequences from this sample encode an identical CDR3 as well. The V call is TRDV2, the J call TRDJ1; 9 nucleotides line up with TRDD3. This CDR3 has 18 amino acids. V shed 3 bases, J shed 8 bases, and the junction held 21 bases outside the gene matches. CDR1 GEAIGNYY and CDR2 EKD come from the germline V gene. CDR3 in DNA: TGTGCCTGTGACGCCATTGTAGGGGATACGGCAGGGTTGAAGAAACTCATCTTT. Translated, it gives CACDAIVGDTAGLKKLIF.

This chain connects TRDV2 to TRDJ1, with 10 bases aligning to TRDD3. Trimming at V came to 0 bases and at J to 0 bases, leaving 6 bases not matched to a gene. The CDR3 has 17 residues. Germline V gene sequence: CDR1 GEAIGNYY, CDR2 EKD. CDR3: CACDTVRGIRYTDKLIF. CDR3 sequence (DNA): TGTGCCTGTGACACCGTACGGGGGATACGTTACACCGATAAACTCATCTTT.

On this clone itself: A read error likely explains why the TCRdb protein, taken from a much larger clone, differs from this DNA's translation at residue 15; the protein shown is translated from the DNA. The chain has TRDV2 and TRDJ1; 12 nucleotides align to TRDD3. The CDR3 has 16 residues. Germline CDR1 and CDR2: GEAIGNYY and EKD. The CDR3 loop is CACDTVLLGDTDKLTF. In DNA form, the CDR3 reads TGTGCCTGTGACACGGTTTTACTGGGGGATACCGATAAACTCACCTTT.

In its sample, this clone is medium-sized. A far bigger clonotype differs at one base, so this is likely a read error. The V and J genes are TRDV2 and TRDJ1, with no clear D. V lost 2 bases and J lost 2, with 11 bases in between. The CDR3 has 14 residues. CDR1 and CDR2 (germline): GEAIGNYY, EKD. CDR3 residues: CACDMVARTDKLIF. The DNA of the CDR3 is TGTGCCTGTGACATGGTCGCCCGTACCGATAAACTCATCTTT.

This clone was picked up a small number of times. Since a much larger clone is just one base distant, this may be a read error. Different DNA sequences within this sample yield the same CDR3. This rearrangement joins TRDV2 to TRDJ1; D possibly corresponds to TRDD3 (6 bases). This CDR3 region has 16 residues. From germline, CDR1 is GEAIGNYY and CDR2 EKD. CDR3 sequence (DNA): TGTGCCTGCGACACTCTGGGGTCGCTGTACACCGATAAACTCATCTTT. Its translation: CACDTLGSLYTDKLIF.

This clone ranks as medium-sized. This chain links TRDV2 with TRDJ1; 10 bases align to TRDD3. This CDR3 region has 18 residues. Germline CDR1 GEAIGNYY, CDR2 EKD. V shed 2 bases, J shed 1 base, and the junction held 12 bases outside the gene matches. This chain's CDR3 is CACDNLLLGDPTTDKLIF. The CDR3 DNA reads TGTGCCTGTGACAATCTTTTACTGGGGGATCCAACCACCGATAAACTCATCTTT.